One TCR beta chain is described in this entry. The sample originates from a study of blood T cell repertoires in COVID-19. Generated by immunoSEQ multiplex PCR, the TCRdb table keeps only in-frame clones and is missing some. The data show 150,000 to 200,000 clones, with over 75% seen just once and around 7% held by the top ten. The CDR3 has 15 residues. V shed 1 base and J 2 bases; nucleotides not matched to a gene: 5. Germline CDR1 SGHRS, CDR2 YFSETQ. The chain recombines TRBV5-1 with TRBJ2-5, with 7 bases fitting TRBD1. Sequenced: peripheral blood. The receptor comes from an elderly man with COVID-19, enrolled during active disease. CDR3 region: CASSLSPGGQETQYF. The CDR3 nucleotides read TGCGCCAGCAGCTTGAGTCCAGGGGGACAAGAGACCCAGTACTTC.